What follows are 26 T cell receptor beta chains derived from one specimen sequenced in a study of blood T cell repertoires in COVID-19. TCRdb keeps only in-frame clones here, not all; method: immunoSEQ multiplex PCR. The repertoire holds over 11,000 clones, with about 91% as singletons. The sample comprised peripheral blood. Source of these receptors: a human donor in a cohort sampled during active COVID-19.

The CDR3 reads CASSLAMTGGSGNTIYF. Here the CDR3 DNA reads TGTGCCAGCAGCTTAGCGATGACAGGGGGTTCTGGAAACACCATATATTTT. The chain is built from TRBV7-2 and TRBJ1-3; 9 bases align to TRBD1. Germline CDR1 and CDR2: SGHTA and FQGNSA. This CDR3 has 17 amino acids. After removal of 0 bases from V and 1 base from J, the junction contained 4 bases not matched to a gene.

The CDR3 nucleotides are TGTGCCAGCAGCCTAGGGACTAGCGGGAACTATATCAATGAGCAGTTCTTC. Its translation: CASSLGTSGNYINEQFF. The V call is TRBV6-2 or TRBV6-3, the J call TRBJ2-1, with 13 bases matching TRBD2. Trimming took 6 bases from V and 6 from J; bases not matched to a gene: 11. CDR3 length: 17 residues. The germline V gene encodes CDR1 MNHEY and CDR2 SVGEGT.

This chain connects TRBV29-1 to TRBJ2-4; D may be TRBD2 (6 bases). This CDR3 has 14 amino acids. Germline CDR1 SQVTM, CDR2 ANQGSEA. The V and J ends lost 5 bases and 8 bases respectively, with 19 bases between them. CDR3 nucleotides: TGCAGCGTTTACAGCCTAGCGAATGTAGACATTCAGTACTTC. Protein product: CSVYSLANVDIQYF.

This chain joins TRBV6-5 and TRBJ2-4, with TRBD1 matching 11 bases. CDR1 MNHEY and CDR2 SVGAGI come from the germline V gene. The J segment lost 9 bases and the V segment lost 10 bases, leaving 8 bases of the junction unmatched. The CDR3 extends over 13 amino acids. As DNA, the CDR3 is TGTGCCACCAGCCCCGGGACAGGGGGCATTCAGTACTTC. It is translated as CATSPGTGGIQYF.

CDR3 amino acids: CASSLGVGRGTEAFF. The CDR3 DNA sequence: TGTGCCAGCAGCTTAGGGGTAGGCAGGGGAACTGAAGCTTTCTTT. The chain couples TRBV7-6 to TRBJ1-1, with D maybe TRBD1 (6 bases). V was cut by 1 base and J by 5 bases, with 14 bases left in between. The CDR3 totals 15 residues. The germline CDR1 and CDR2 sequences are SGHVS and FNYEAQ.

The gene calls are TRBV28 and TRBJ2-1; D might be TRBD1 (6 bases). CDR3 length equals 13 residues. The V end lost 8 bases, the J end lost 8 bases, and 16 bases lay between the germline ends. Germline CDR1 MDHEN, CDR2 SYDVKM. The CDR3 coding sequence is TGTGCCAGCCAGGGGTTTGCAAGCGATGAGCAGTTCTTC. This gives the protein CASQGFASDEQFF. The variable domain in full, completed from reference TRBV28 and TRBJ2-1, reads DVKVTQSSRYLVKRTGEKVFLECVQDMDHENMFWYRQDPGLGLRLIYFSYDVKMKEKGDIPEGYSVSREKKERFSLILESASTNQTSMYLCASQGFASDEQFFGPGTRLTVL.

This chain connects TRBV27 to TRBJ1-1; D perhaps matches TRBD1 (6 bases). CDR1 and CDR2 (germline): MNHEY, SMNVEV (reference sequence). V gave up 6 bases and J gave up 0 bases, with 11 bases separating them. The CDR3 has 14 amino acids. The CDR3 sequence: CASRRQVMNTEAFF. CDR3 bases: TGTGCCAGCAGACGACAGGTGATGAACACTGAAGCTTTCTTT.

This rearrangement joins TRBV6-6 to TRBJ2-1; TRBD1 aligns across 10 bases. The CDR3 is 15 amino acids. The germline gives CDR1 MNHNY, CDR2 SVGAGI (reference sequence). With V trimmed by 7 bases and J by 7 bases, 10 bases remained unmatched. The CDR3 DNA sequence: TGTGCCAGCATAGGGGTCGGGACAGGGGCTAATGAGCAGTTCTTC. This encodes CASIGVGTGANEQFF.

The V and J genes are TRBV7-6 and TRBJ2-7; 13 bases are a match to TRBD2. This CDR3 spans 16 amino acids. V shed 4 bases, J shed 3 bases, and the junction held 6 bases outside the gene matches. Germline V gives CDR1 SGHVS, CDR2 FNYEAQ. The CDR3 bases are TGTGCCAGCAGCTGGACTAGCGGGAGAGGGGACTACGAGCAGTACTTC. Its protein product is CASSWTSGRGDYEQYF.

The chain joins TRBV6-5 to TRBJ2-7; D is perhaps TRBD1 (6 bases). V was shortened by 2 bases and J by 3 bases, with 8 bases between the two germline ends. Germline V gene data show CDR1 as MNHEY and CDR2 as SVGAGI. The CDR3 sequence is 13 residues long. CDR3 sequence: CASSYQQGYEQYF. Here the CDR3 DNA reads TGTGCCAGCAGTTACCAACAGGGCTACGAGCAGTACTTC.

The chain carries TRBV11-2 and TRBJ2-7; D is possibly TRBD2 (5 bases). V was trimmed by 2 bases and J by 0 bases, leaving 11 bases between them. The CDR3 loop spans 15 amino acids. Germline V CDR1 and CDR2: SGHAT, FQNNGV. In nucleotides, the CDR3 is TGTGCCAGCAGCTTACAGAGGGCAGCCTCCTACGAGCAGTACTTC. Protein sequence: CASSLQRAASYEQYF. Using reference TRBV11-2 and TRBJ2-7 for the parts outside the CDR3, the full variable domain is EAGVAQSPRYKIIEKRQSVAFWCNPISGHATLYWYQQILGQGPKLLIQFQNNGVVDDSQLPKDRFSAERLKGVDSTLKIQPAKLEDSAVYLCASSLQRAASYEQYFGPGTRLTVT.

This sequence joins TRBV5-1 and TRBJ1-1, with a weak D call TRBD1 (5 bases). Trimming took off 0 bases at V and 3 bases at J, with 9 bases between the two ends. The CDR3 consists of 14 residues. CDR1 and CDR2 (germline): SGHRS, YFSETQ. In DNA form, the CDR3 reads TGCGCCAGCAGCTTGGAGGGGTCGGACACTGAAGCTTTCTTT. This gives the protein CASSLEGSDTEAFF.

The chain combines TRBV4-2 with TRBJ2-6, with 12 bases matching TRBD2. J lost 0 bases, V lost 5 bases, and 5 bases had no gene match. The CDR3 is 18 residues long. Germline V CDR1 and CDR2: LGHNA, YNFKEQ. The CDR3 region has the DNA TGTGCCAGCAGCGGGCGACTAGCGGGAGACTCTGGGGCCAACGTCCTGACTTTC. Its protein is CASSGRLAGDSGANVLTF.

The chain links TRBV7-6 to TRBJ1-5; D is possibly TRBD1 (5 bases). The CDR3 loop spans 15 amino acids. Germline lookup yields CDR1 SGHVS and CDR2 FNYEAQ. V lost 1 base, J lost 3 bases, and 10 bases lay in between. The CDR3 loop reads CASSLDPGINQPQHF. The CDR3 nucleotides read TGTGCCAGCAGCTTAGACCCAGGGATCAATCAGCCCCAGCATTTT.

The CDR3 DNA is TGTGCCAGTAGTATCACCGGAACTAGGGCCCCGGGAGCTAAGGGCCGGACAGATACGCAGTATTTT. Residues: CASSITGTRAPGAKGRTDTQYF. The V gene is TRBV19, the J gene TRBJ2-3; D perhaps matches TRBD2 (6 bases). V was clipped by 3 bases and J by 3 bases, with 34 bases between them. There are 22 residues in the CDR3. The V gene's germline CDR1 is LNHDA and CDR2 SQIVND (reference sequence). Filled out from reference TRBV19 and TRBJ2-3, the complete variable domain reads DGGITQSPKYLFRKEGQNVTLSCEQNLNHDAMYWYRQDPGQGLRLIYYSQIVNDFQKGDIAEGYSVSREKKESFPLTVTSAQKNPTAFYLCASSITGTRAPGAKGRTDTQYFGPGTRLTVL.

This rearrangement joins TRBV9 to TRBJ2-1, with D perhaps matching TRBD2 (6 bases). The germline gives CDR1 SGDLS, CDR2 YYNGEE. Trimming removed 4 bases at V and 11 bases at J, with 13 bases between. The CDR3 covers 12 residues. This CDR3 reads CASSPGEPKQFF. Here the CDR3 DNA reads TGTGCCAGCAGCCCGGGGGAACCCAAGCAGTTCTTC.

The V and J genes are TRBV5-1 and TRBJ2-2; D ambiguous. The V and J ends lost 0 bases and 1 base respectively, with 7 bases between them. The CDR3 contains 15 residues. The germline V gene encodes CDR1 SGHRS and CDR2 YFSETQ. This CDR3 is CASSLVAGNTGELFF. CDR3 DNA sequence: TGCGCCAGCAGCTTGGTGGCAGGGAACACCGGGGAGCTGTTTTTT.

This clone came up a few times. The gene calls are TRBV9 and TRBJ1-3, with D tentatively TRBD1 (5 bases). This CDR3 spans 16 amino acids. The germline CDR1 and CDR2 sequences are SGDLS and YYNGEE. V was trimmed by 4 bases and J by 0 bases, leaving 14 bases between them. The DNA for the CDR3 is TGTGCCAGCAGCCCCCAGACAGAACTCTCTGGAAACACCATATATTTT. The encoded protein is CASSPQTELSGNTIYF.

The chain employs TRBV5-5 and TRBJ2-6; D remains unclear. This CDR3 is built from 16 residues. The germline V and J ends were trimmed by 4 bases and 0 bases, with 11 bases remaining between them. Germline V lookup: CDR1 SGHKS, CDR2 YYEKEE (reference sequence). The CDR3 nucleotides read TGTGCCAGCAGCCCTCGGTACGGCTCTGGGGCCAACGTCCTGACTTTC. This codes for CASSPRYGSGANVLTF.

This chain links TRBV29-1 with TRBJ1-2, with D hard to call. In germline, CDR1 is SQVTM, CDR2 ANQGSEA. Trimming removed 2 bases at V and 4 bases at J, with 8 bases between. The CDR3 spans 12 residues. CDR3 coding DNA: TGCAGCGTTGAACATGGAGTCTATGGCTACACCTTC. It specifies CSVEHGVYGYTF.

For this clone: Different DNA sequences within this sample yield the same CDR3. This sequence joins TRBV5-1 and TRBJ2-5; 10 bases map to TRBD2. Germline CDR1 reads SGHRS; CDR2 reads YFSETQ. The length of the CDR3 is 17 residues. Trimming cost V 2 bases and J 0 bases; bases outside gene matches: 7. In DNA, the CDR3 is TGCGCCAGCAGCTTAGGACTAGCGGTAGGGTACCAAGAGACCCAGTACTTC. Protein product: CASSLGLAVGYQETQYF.

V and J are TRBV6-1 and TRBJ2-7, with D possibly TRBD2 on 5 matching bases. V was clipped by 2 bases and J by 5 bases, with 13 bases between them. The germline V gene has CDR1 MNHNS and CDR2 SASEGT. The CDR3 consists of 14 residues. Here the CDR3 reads CASSERWQEDEQYF. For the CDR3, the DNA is TGTGCCAGCAGTGAAAGGTGGCAGGAGGACGAGCAGTACTTC.

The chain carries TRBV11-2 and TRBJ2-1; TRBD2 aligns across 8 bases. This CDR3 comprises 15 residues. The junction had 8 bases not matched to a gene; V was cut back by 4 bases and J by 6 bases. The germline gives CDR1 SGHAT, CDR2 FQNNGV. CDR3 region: CASSSLAGLGNEQFF. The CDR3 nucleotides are TGTGCCAGCAGCTCTCTAGCGGGCCTGGGCAATGAGCAGTTCTTC.

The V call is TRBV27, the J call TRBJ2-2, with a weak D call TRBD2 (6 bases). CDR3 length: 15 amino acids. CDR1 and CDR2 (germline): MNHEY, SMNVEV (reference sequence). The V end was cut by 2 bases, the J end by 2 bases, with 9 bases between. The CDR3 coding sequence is TGTGCCAGCAGTTTACGGGGACTCAACACCGGGGAGCTGTTTTTT. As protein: CASSLRGLNTGELFF.

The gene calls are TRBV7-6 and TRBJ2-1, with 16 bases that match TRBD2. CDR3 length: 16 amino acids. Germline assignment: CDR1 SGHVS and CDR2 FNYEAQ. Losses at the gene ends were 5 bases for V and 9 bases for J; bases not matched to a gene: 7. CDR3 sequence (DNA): TGTGCCAGCAGCCGGGGACTAGCGGGAGGGCCGGGTGAGCAGTTCTTC. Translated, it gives CASSRGLAGGPGEQFF.

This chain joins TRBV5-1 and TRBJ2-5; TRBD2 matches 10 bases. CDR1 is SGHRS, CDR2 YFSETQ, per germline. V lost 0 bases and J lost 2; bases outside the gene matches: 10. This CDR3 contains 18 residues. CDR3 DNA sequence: TGCGCCAGCAGCTTGGGGTTTGTGAGCGGGAGGGAACAAGAGACCCAGTACTTC. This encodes CASSLGFVSGREQETQYF. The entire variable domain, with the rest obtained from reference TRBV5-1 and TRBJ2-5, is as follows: KAGVTQTPRYLIKTRGQQVTLSCSPISGHRSVSWYQQTPGQGLQFLFEYFSETQRNKGNFPGRFSGRQFSNSRSEMNVSTLELGDSALYLCASSLGFVSGREQETQYFGPGTRLLVL.